This T cell receptor beta chain was captured in a study of identical twins (dated by TCRdb to 2016 to 2017). Regarding the research as a whole: To test whether fetal clonotypes persist, this study deep-sequenced TCR alpha and beta repertoires from monozygotic twins, from unrelated adults of various ages, and from cord blood. To rule out contamination, the twin experiments were replicated at different times with different library preparation protocols. What the study reported, not specific to this receptor: In beta out-of-frame sequences, excess twin sharing was weaker, because having fewer shared sequences lowered the signal-to-noise ratio. Abundant cord blood beta clonotypes had fewer insertions, young adult naive repertoires showed a similar but weaker trend, and memory repertoires showed no such trend. Zero-insertion analyses could be partly confounded by invariant T cells such as MAIT and iNKT, although diverse VJ usage argued against such confounding for most clonotypes. Compared with coincidental sharing between unrelated individuals, an excess of low generation-probability sequences was observed among out-of-frame TCR alpha sequences shared between twins. In monozygotic twins, recombination models systematically underestimated out-of-frame TCR alpha sharing, but the models matched the sharing seen between unrelated individuals. Because the same donors could not be followed over many years, conclusions were based on cross-sectional statistical analysis.

Every donor in the study was a healthy Caucasian. The twin cohort consisted of three pairs of female monozygotic twins, all aged about 18 to 30 years. Using Miltenyi CD45RO+ enrichment and human naive T-cell isolation kits, memory (CD45RO+) and naive T cells were isolated from PBMC. Libraries came from 5' RACE. Sequenced using an Illumina HiSeq 2000. Template switching added a universal primer binding site, and the final cDNA carried a unique molecular identifier that allowed TCR cDNA molecules to be counted accurately. Specific primers in the conserved constant-segment region were used to synthesize first-strand cDNA for TCR alpha and beta chains. To control for contamination, every cDNA library carried two barcodes: a SMART-Mk sample barcode plus Illumina barcodes. TruSeq adapter sequences, together with Illumina sample barcodes, were added in two successive PCR steps. The TCR alpha and beta cDNA libraries were sequenced on the Illumina HiSeq platform using custom primers. The original pipeline was this. MiGEC was used to process raw reads and extract unique molecular identifiers, and MiXCR was used to find CDR3 positions. For each individual, recombination models were inferred using an EM algorithm with the repgenHMM and IGoR tools. Shared clonotype analysis was performed with the tcR package in R, normalizing sharing by the product of cloneset sizes. Out-of-frame nonproductive sequences were analyzed to study raw recombination free of thymic and clonal selection effects. The raw public data were reprocessed by TCRdb itself: fastp quality trimming at Q25, MiXCR clonotype calling, in-frame beta chains only. Duplicate CDR3 protein sequences are folded into a single record with the most common DNA and genes. The V and J calls and clone size are TCRdb's, not the authors'. This sample has hundreds of thousands of distinct CDR3 sequences in its table, and 6.5% to 8.5% of those were observed once. The ten largest clonotypes hold roughly 2% of the sample.

The CDR3, cysteine through phenylalanine, is 13 amino acids long. The CDR3 DNA has 39 bases and is translated from base 1. As encoded in the germline V gene, CDR1 is SGHTA while CDR2 is FQGNSA. The junction carries 11 bases between V and J, which are trimmed by 3 bases and 5 bases respectively. Remarks on this clonotype: The antigen this receptor binds is unknown. Base qualities are not recorded, but no much larger clone differs from it by a single base.

These same data were also listed under a study on yellow fever vaccine responses in identical twins. Reported in the second study: According to the authors, the vaccine-induced T cell response in identical twins seemed to be partly convergent and partly specific to each individual. In the study, vaccine-responding T cell clones were precisely tracked in identical twins.

The source of this sequence is a young woman in good health. Here the chain combines TRBV7-2 and TRBJ2-7, with a weak D call of TRBD2 (7 bases match). What was sequenced was memory (CD45RO+) T cells sorted from blood. The cell subset or site label, as the study defines it: CD45RO+ enriched T cells. The base sequence is TGTGCCAGCAGCTTTAGGGGGAGGGACGAGCAGTACTTC. Its translation reads: CASSFRGRDEQYF.